Below are 14 T cell receptor beta chains sequenced from a single sample in a study of brain metastases from non-small cell lung cancer. TCRdb's copy holds only in-frame clones and misses some; the assay was immunoSEQ multiplex PCR. The sample records some 1,400 clones, 75% to 90% being singletons. The sequencing sample was made of tumor-adjacent normal tissue. Source of these receptors: a donor aged 40 or older with non-small cell lung cancer.

The V call is TRBV9, the J call TRBJ1-3; the D is unclear. Trimming left V 3 bases short and J 1 base short, with 5 bases between. The CDR3 totals 13 residues. The germline CDR1 and CDR2 sequences are SGDLS and YYNGEE. The CDR3 loop is CASSGESGNTIYF. For the CDR3, the DNA is TGTGCCAGCAGCGGGGAATCTGGAAACACCATATATTTT.

The CDR3 spells CASSETGTATYYEQYF. The DNA for the CDR3 is TGTGCCAGCAGCGAAACCGGGACAGCTACCTATTACGAGCAGTACTTC. The chain has TRBV5-6 and TRBJ2-7; 7 bases are a match to TRBD1. The V segment lost 4 bases and the J segment 4 bases; nucleotides outside the gene matches: 14. The CDR3 runs 16 residues. Germline V gene lookup returns CDR1 SGHDT and CDR2 YYEEEE.

This sequence joins TRBV11-1 and TRBJ2-1; D is perhaps TRBD2 (5 bases). Trimming pared 3 bases from V and 8 bases from J, leaving 14 bases between. Germline values: CDR1 SGHAT, CDR2 FQDESV (reference sequence). The CDR3 consists of 14 residues. The CDR3 sequence is CASSFPGLADEQFF. The CDR3 DNA is TGTGCCAGCAGCTTCCCTGGGCTAGCCGATGAGCAGTTCTTC.

This chain connects TRBV29-1 to TRBJ2-7; no clear D. The CDR3 is made up of 11 amino acids. From germline, CDR1 is SQVTM and CDR2 ANQGSEA. V was pared by 5 bases and J by 3 bases, with 8 bases between. The CDR3 nucleotides read TGCAGCGTTCGCCAGTTCTACGAGCAGTACTTC. Translated, it gives CSVRQFYEQYF.

The chain links TRBV30 to TRBJ2-3, with TRBD2 matching over 7 bases. V gave up 3 bases and J gave up 3 bases; unmatched junction bases: 6. The CDR3 is 14 residues long. Germline CDR1 is GTSNPN and CDR2 is SVGIG (reference sequence). The DNA of the CDR3 is TGTGCCTGGAGCCCTGGACTAGTAACAGATACGCAGTATTTT. Protein: CAWSPGLVTDTQYF.

The V and J genes are TRBV7-2 and TRBJ2-1; 7 positions match TRBD2. The germline gives CDR1 SGHTA, CDR2 FQGNSA. The CDR3 loop spans 17 amino acids. J gave up 6 bases and V 2 bases, and 13 bases lay outside the gene matches. CDR3: CASSLPRAGPRVNEQFF. The CDR3 nucleotides are TGTGCCAGCAGCTTACCCCGAGCGGGGCCCCGGGTCAATGAGCAGTTCTTC. The complete variable domain, with remaining parts taken from reference TRBV7-2 and TRBJ2-1, reads GAGVSQSPSNKVTEKGKDVELRCDPISGHTALYWYRQSLGQGLEFLIYFQGNSAPDKSGLPSDRFSAERTGGSVSTLTIQRTQQEDSAVYLCASSLPRAGPRVNEQFFGPGTRLTVL.

The chain joins TRBV27 to TRBJ2-3; TRBD2 might be the D (5 bases). This CDR3 region has 16 residues. Germline V gene data show CDR1 as MNHEY and CDR2 as SMNVEV (reference sequence). V gave up 5 bases and J gave up 2 bases, with 17 bases separating them. CDR3 DNA sequence: TGTGCCAGCAGTAGCGGCTGGCCGAAGCCCACAGATACGCAGTATTTT. This translates into CASSSGWPKPTDTQYF.

The chain carries TRBV3-1 (or the pseudogene TRBV3-2) and TRBJ2-1, with 7 bases that match TRBD1. The length of the CDR3 is 14 residues. The V segment lost 2 bases and the J segment 8 bases; nucleotides outside the gene matches: 6. CDR1 is LGHDT, CDR2 YNNKEL, per germline (reference sequence). The CDR3 coding sequence is TGTGCCAGCAGCCAACAACAGGGGATCGATGAGCAGTTCTTC. This codes for CASSQQQGIDEQFF.

This sequence joins TRBV3-1 (or the pseudogene TRBV3-2) and TRBJ2-5; the D is unclear. Germline CDR1 is LGHDT and CDR2 is YNNKEL (reference sequence). Trimming shortened V by 2 bases and J by 7 bases, and 23 bases separated the two germline ends. The CDR3 is made up of 17 amino acids. The CDR3 loop is CASSQSLGGARVGTQYF. As DNA, the CDR3 is TGTGCCAGCAGCCAATCCCTAGGCGGTGCCAGAGTAGGGACCCAGTACTTC.

The chain carries TRBV2 and TRBJ2-5; possibly TRBD2 for D (5 bases). Trimming left V 1 base short and J 5 bases short, with 14 bases between. This CDR3 comprises 15 residues. Germline assignment: CDR1 SNHLY and CDR2 FYNNEI. The CDR3 here is CASSEGGSLSETQYF. CDR3 coding DNA: TGTGCCAGCAGTGAAGGAGGGTCTTTATCGGAGACCCAGTACTTC. Full variable domain (missing parts from reference TRBV2 and TRBJ2-5): EPEVTQTPSHQVTQMGQEVILRCVPISNHLYFYWYRQILGQKVEFLVSFYNNEISEKSEIFDDQFSVERPDGSNFTLKIRSTKLEDSAMYFCASSEGGSLSETQYFGPGTRLLVL.

Details on this clone: An end of the junction differs from the germline gene, which may be a read error. This chain links TRBV19 with TRBJ2-5; D not certain. Germline loops: CDR1 LNHDA, CDR2 SQIVND (reference sequence). The CDR3 contains 12 residues. CDR3 region: CANSIDPRTQYF. The CDR3 DNA reads as TGTGCCAATAGTATTGACCCCAGGACCCAGTACTTC.

V and J are TRBV7-9 and TRBJ2-3, with D possibly matching TRBD1 (7 bases). From germline, CDR1 is SEHNR and CDR2 FQNEAQ (reference sequence). The CDR3 runs 16 residues. V shed 5 bases and J shed 3 bases, with 18 bases lying between them. The CDR3 DNA reads as TGTGCCAGCAGCCCCGCGGGGAAGGGGGCTACAGATACGCAGTATTTT. This gives the protein CASSPAGKGATDTQYF. The whole variable domain, remainder taken from reference TRBV7-9 and TRBJ2-3, is DTGVSQNPRHKITKRGQNVTFRCDPISEHNRLYWYRQTLGQGPEFLTYFQNEAQLEKSRLLSDRFSAERPKGSFSTLEIQRTEQGDSAMYLCASSPAGKGATDTQYFGPGTRLTVL.

The chain has TRBV23-1 and TRBJ2-7, with TRBD1 matching over 8 bases. TRBV23-1 is classed as an ORF, of uncertain function. V shed 6 bases and J 6 bases; nucleotides not matched to a gene: 28. The CDR3 totals 20 residues. This chain's CDR3 is CASSKNLIWVTGQGKCEQYF. CDR3 nucleotide sequence: TGCGCCAGCAGCAAAAATCTGATATGGGTGACCGGACAGGGTAAGTGCGAGCAGTACTTC.

The gene calls are TRBV9 and TRBJ2-1; no definite D call. CDR3 length equals 15 residues. Germline V gene sequence: CDR1 SGDLS, CDR2 YYNGEE. V was pared by 0 bases and J by 6 bases, with 13 bases between. CDR3 DNA sequence: TGTGCCAGCAGCGTAGAAGGACGCGGCCTCAATGAGCAGTTCTTC. Protein sequence: CASSVEGRGLNEQFF.